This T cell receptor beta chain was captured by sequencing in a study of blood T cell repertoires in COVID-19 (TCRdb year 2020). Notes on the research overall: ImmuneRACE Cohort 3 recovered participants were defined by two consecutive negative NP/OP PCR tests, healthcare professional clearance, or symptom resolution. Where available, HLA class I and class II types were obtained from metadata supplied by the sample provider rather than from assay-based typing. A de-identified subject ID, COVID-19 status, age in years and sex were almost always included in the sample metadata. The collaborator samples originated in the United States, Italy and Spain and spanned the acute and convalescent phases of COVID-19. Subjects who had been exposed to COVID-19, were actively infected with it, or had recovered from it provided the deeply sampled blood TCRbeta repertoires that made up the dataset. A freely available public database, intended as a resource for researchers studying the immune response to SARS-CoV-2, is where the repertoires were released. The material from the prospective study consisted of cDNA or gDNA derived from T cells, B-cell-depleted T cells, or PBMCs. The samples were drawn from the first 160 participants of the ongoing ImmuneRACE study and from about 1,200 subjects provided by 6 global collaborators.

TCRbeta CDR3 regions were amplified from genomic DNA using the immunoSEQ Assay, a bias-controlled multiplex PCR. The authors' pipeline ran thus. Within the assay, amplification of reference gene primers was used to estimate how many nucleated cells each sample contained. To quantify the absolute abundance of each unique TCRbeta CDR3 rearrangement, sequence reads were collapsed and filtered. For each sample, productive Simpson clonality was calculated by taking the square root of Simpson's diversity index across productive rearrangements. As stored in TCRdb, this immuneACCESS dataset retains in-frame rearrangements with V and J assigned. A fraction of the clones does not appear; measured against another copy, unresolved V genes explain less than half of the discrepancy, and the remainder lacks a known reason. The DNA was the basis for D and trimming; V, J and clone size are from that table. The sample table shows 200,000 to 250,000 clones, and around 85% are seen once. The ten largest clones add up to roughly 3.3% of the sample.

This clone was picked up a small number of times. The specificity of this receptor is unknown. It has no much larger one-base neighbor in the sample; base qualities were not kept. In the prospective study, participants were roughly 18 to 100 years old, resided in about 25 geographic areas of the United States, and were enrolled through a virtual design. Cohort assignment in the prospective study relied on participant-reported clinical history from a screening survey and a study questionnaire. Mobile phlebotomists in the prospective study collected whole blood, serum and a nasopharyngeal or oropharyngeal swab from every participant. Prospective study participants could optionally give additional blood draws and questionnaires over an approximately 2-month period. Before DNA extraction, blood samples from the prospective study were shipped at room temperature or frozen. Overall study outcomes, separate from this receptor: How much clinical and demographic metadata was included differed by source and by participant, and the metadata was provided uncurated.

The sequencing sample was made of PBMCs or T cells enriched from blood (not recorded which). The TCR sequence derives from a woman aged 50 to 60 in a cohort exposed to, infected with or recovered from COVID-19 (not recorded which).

The CDR3 in this case is CASSYPSLRFYGYTF. The sequenced DNA is TGTGCCAGCAGTTACCCTTCCCTCAGGTTCTATGGCTACACCTTC. The rearranged chain carries TRBV6-2 or TRBV6-3 and TRBJ1-2; the D gene remains uncertain. In the germline V gene, CDR1 corresponds to MNHEY and CDR2 to SVGEGT. Deletion took 2 bases off V and 4 bases off J, with a span of 14 bases between the germline ends. Taken from cysteine to phenylalanine, the CDR3 has 15 residues. Just CDR3 DNA is preserved here, 45 bases in frame from base 1.